The clone carrying this T cell receptor (beta chain) appeared many times. Its specificity is not known. The data derive from a study of blood T cells in healthy people across ages. Study results and caveats: Relative to aged donors, long-lived donors carried more naive CD4+ cells and displayed higher diversity.

Healthy Russian Caucasian donors spanned ages about 6 to 90 years. The authors isolated at least 7 million PBMCs per sample. A sample-barcoded 5' primer and a J-beta primer mix were used in a second PCR of about 6 to 11 cycles. TCRdb ran MiXCR on the 5' RACE reads and lists one entry per CDR3 protein. The sample has over 600,000 distinct CDR3 sequences, 20% to 25% seen once; the top ten hold about 3.6%. The sequencing input was blood. This clonotype was sampled from a man between 65 and 79 years old in good health.

DNA for the CDR3: TGTGCCAGCAGTCGACAGGGGAGTAGCTATGGCTACACCTTC. Protein: CASSRQGSSYGYTF. This chain links TRBV6-2 or TRBV6-3 with TRBJ1-2; 8 bases agree with TRBD1. CDR1 and CDR2 (germline): MNHEY, SVGEGT. The CDR3 sequence is 14 residues long. Losses at the gene ends were 5 bases for V and 4 bases for J; bases not matched to a gene: 6.